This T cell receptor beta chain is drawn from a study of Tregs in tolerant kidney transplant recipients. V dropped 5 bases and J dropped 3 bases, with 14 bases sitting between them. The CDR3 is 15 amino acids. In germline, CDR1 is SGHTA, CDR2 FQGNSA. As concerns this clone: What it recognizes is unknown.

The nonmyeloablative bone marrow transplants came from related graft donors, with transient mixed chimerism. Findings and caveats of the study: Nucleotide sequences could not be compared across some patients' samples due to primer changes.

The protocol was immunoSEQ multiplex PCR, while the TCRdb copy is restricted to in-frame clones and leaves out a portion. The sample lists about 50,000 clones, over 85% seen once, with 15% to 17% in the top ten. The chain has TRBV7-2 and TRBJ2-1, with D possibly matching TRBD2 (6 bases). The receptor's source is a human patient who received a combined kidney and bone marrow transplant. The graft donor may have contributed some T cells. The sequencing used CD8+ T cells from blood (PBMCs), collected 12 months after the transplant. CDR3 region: CASSEISGLYNEQFF. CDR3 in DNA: TGTGCCAGCAGCGAGATTAGCGGCCTCTACAATGAGCAGTTCTTC. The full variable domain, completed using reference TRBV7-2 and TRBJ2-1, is GAGVSQSPSNKVTEKGKDVELRCDPISGHTALYWYRQSLGQGLEFLIYFQGNSAPDKSGLPSDRFSAERTGGSVSTLTIQRTQQEDSAVYLCASSEISGLYNEQFFGPGTRLTVL.